The sample holds a few counts of the clone carrying this T cell receptor beta chain. Via MiXCR, TCRdb re-called the RT-PCR reads, giving one row per CDR3 protein. The profile shows hundreds of thousands of distinct CDR3 sequences, 13% to 15% of them singletons. The sample consisted of memory CD4+ T cells from blood. The sequence derives from a female donor in good health, serving as a healthy control.

Here the CDR3 reads CSARVQVYNEQFF. In DNA, the CDR3 is TGCAGTGCTAGAGTACAGGTGTACAATGAGCAGTTCTTC. This rearrangement joins TRBV20-1 to TRBJ2-1; weak D call: TRBD1 (5 bases). Germline V gene lookup returns CDR1 DFQATT and CDR2 SNEGSKA (reference sequence). V was cut by 1 base and J by 4 bases, with 8 bases left in between. The CDR3 runs to 13 residues.